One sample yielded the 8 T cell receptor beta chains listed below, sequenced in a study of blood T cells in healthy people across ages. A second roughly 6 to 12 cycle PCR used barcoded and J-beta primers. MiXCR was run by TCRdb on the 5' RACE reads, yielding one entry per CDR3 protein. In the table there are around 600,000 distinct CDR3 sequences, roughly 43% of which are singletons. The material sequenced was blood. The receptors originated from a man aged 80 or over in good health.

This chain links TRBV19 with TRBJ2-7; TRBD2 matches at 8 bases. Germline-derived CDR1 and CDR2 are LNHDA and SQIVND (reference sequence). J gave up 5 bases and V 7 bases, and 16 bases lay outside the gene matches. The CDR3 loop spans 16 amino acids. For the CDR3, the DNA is TGTGCCAGTACCATAGCCAGCGGGAGTCCAATCGACGAGCAGTACTTC. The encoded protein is CASTIASGSPIDEQYF. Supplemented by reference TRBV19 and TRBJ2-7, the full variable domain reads DGGITQSPKYLFRKEGQNVTLSCEQNLNHDAMYWYRQDPGQGLRLIYYSQIVNDFQKGDIAEGYSVSREKKESFPLTVTSAQKNPTAFYLCASTIASGSPIDEQYFGPGTRLTVT.

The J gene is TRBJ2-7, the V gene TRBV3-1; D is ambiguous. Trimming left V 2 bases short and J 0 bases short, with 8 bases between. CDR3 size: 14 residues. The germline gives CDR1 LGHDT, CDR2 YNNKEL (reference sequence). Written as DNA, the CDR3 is TGTGCCAGCAGCCAAAGAATCCCCTCCTACGAGCAGTACTTC. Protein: CASSQRIPSYEQYF.

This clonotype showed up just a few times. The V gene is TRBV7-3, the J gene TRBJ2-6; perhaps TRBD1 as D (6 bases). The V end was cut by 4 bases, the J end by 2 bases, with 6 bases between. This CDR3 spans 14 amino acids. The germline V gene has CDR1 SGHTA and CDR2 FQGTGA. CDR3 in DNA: TGTGCCAGCAGCTACAGGGCTGGGGCCAACGTCCTGACTTTC. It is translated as CASSYRAGANVLTF.

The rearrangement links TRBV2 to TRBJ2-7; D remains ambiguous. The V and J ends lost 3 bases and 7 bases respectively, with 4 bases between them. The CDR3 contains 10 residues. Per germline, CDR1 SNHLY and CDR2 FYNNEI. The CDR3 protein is CASSDWEQYF. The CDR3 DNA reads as TGTGCCAGCAGTGATTGGGAGCAGTACTTC.

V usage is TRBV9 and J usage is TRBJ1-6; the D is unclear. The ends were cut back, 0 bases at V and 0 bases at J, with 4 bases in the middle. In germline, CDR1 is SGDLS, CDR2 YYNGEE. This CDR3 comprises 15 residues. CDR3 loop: CASSVGSSYNSPLHF. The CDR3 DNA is TGTGCCAGCAGCGTAGGGAGCTCCTATAATTCACCCCTCCACTTT.

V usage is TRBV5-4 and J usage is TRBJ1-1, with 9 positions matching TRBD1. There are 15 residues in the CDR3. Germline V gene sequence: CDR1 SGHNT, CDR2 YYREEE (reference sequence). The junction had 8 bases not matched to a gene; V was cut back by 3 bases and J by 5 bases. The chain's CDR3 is CASSSPGQGGTEAFF. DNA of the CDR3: TGTGCCAGCAGCTCGCCGGGACAGGGAGGAACTGAAGCTTTCTTT.

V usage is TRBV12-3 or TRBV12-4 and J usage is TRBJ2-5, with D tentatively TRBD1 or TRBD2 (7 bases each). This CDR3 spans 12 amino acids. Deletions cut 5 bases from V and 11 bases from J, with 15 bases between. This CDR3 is CASSDRAGEQYF. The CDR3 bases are TGTGCCAGCAGTGACAGGGCGGGGGAGCAGTACTTC.

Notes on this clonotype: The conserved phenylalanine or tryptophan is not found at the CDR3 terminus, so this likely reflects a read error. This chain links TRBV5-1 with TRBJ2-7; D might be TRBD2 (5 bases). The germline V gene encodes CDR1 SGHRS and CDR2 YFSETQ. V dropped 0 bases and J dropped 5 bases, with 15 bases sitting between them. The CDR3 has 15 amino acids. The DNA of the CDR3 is TGCGCCAGCAGCTTGGGAGACGGGAATTACGACGAGCAGTACTTG. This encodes CASSLGDGNYDEQYL.